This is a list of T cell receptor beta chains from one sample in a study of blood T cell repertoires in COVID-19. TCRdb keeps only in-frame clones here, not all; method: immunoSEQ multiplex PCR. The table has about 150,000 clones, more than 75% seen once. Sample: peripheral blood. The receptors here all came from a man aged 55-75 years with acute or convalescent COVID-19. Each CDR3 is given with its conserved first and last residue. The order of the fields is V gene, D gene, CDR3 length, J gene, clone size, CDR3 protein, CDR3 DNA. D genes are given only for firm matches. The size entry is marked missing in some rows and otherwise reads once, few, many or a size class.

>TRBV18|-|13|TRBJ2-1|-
CASSRESYNEQFF
TGTGCCAGCTCACGGGAGTCCTACAATGAGCAGTTCTTC
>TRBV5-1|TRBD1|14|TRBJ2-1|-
CASSLGQGVYEQFF
TGCGCCAGCAGCCTGGGACAGGGGGTGTATGAGCAGTTCTTC
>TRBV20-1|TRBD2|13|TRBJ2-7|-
CSASSGSRYEQYF
TGCAGTGCTAGTAGCGGGAGTAGGTACGAGCAGTACTTC
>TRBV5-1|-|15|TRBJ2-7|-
CASSFLPSGGGEQYF
TGCGCCAGCAGCTTTTTACCGTCAGGGGGAGGCGAGCAGTACTTC
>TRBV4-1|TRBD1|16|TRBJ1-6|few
CASSQDLEGALSPLHF
TGCGCCAGCAGCCAAGATCTCGAGGGGGCGCTTTCACCCCTCCACTTT
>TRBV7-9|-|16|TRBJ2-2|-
CASSQSRDIVTGELFF
TGTGCCAGCAGTCAATCCCGGGACATTGTCACCGGGGAGCTGTTTTTT
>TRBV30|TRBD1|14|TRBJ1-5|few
CAWSAGQPNQPQHF
TGTGCCTGGAGTGCGGGACAGCCGAATCAGCCCCAGCATTTT
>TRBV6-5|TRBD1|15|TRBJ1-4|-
CASSYSGTGVGKLFF
TGTGCCAGCAGTTACTCAGGGACAGGAGTAGGAAAACTGTTTTTT
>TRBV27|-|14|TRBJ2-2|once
CASTRGGATGELFF
TGTGCCAGCACCCGAGGGGGGGCGACCGGGGAGCTGTTTTTT
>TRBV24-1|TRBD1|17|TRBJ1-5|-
CATSEGRAGGWNQPQHF
TGTGCCACCAGTGAGGGGCGAGCAGGGGGCTGGAATCAGCCCCAGCATTTT
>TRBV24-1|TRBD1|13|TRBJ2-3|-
CAIAQGVTDTQYF
TGTGCCATCGCGCAGGGGGTCACAGATACGCAGTATTTT
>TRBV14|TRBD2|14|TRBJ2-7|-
CASRASGRAYEQYF
TGTGCCAGCAGGGCTAGCGGGAGAGCTTACGAGCAGTACTTC
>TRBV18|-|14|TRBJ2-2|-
CASSQDTDTGELFF
TGTGCCAGCTCTCAGGACACAGACACCGGGGAGCTGTTTTTT
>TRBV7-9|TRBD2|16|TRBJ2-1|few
CASSSIAGKSYNEQFF
TGTGCCAGCAGCTCTATAGCGGGAAAAAGCTACAATGAGCAGTTCTTC
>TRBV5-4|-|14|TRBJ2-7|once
CASSRDSVEWGQYF
TGTGCCAGCAGCCGCGACAGTGTCGAGTGGGGGCAGTACTTC
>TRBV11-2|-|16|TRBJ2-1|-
CASSLRRDSAGDEQFF
TGTGCCAGCAGCTTAAGGCGGGATTCAGCGGGTGATGAGCAGTTCTTC
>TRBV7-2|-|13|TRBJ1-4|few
CASSGQIGEKLFF
TGTGCCAGCAGCGGACAAATCGGGGAAAAACTGTTTTTT
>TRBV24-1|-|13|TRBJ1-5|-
CATSPGRDQPQHF
TGTGCCACCTCCCCTGGCAGGGATCAGCCCCAGCATTTT
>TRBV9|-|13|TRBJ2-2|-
CASSTLNTGELFF
TGTGCCAGCAGCACTTTGAACACCGGGGAGCTGTTTTTT
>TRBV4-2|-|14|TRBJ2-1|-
CASSQDDNYNEQFF
TGTGCCAGCAGCCAAGATGACAACTACAATGAGCAGTTCTTC
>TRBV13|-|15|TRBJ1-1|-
CASSPEQGFNTEAFF
TGTGCCAGCAGCCCGGAACAGGGCTTCAACACTGAAGCTTTCTTT
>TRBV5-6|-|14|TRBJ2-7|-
CASSLGQGRYEQYF
TGTGCCAGCTCCCTCGGGCAGGGTAGGTACGAGCAGTACTTC
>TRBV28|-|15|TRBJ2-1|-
CASSFGINDPGSQFF
TGTGCCAGCAGTTTCGGAATCAACGACCCAGGGTCGCAGTTCTTC
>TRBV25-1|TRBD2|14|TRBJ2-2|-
CASSGRADTGELFF
TGTGCCAGCAGCGGGAGGGCGGACACCGGGGAGCTGTTTTTT